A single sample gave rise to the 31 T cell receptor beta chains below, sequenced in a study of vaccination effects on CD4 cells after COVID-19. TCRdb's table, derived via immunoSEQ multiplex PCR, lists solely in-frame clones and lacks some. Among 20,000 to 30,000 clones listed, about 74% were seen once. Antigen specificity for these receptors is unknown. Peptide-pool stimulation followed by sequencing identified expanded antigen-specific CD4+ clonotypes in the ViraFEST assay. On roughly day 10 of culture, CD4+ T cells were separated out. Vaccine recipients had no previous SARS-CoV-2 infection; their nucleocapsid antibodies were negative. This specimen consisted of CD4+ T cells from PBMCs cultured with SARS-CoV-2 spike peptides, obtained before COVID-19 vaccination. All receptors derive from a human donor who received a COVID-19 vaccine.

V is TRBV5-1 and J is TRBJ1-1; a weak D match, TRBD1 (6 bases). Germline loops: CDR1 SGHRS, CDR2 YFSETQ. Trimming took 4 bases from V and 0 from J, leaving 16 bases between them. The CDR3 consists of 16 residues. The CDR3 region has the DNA TGCGCCAGCAGCCACAACAGGGTAGAGGTGAACACTGAAGCTTTCTTT. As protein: CASSHNRVEVNTEAFF.

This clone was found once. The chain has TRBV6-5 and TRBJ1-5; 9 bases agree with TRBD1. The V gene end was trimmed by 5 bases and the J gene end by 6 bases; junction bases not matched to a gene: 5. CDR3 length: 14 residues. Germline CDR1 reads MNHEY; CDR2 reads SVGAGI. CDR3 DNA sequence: TGTGCCAGCAGTACACAGGGGGCGGGTCAGCCCCAGCATTTT. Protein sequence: CASSTQGAGQPQHF.

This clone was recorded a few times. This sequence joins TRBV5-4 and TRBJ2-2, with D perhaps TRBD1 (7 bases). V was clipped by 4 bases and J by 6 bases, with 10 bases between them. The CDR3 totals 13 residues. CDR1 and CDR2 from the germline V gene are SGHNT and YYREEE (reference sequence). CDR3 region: CASSLRGAGELFF. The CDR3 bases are TGTGCCAGCAGCCTCAGGGGGGCCGGGGAGCTGTTTTTT.

CDR3 nucleotide sequence: TGTGCCAGCAGGTACTTACAGAGTCACGAGCAGTACTTC. This encodes CASRYLQSHEQYF. The chain links TRBV5-8 to TRBJ2-7, with D uncertain. CDR3 length: 13 amino acids. The V end lost 5 bases, the J end lost 5 bases, and 14 bases lay between the germline ends. Germline V lookup: CDR1 SGHTS, CDR2 YDEGEE. Looking up the rest from reference TRBV5-8 and TRBJ2-7 gives the full variable domain: EAGVTQSPTHLIKTRGQQATLRCSPISGHTSVYWYQQALGLGLQFLLWYDEGEERNRGNFPPRFSGRQFPNYSSELNVNALELEDSALYLCASRYLQSHEQYFGPGTRLTVT.

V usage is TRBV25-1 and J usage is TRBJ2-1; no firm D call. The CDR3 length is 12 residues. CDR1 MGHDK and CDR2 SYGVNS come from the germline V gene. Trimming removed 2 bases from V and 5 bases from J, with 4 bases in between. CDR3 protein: CASSERNNEQFF. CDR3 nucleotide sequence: TGTGCCAGCAGTGAACGGAACAATGAGCAGTTCTTC.

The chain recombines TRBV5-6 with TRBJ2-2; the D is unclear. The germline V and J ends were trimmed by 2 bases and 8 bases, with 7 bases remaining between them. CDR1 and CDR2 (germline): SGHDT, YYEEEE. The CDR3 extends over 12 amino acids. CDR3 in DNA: TGTGCCAGCAGCTTCGCTATGGGGGAGCTGTTTTTT. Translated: CASSFAMGELFF.

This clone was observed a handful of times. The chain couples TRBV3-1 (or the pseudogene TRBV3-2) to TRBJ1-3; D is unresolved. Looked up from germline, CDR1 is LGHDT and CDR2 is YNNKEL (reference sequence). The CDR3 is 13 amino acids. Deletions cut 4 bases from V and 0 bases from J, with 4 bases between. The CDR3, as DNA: TGTGCCAGCAGCCCCAACTCTGGAAACACCATATATTTT. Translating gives CASSPNSGNTIYF.

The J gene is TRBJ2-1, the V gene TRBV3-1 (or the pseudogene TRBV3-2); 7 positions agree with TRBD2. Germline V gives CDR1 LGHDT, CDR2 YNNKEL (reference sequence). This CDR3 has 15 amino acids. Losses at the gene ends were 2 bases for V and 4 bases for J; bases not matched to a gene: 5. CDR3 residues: CASSQLQGGYNEQFF. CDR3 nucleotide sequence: TGTGCCAGCAGCCAACTCCAGGGAGGGTACAATGAGCAGTTCTTC.

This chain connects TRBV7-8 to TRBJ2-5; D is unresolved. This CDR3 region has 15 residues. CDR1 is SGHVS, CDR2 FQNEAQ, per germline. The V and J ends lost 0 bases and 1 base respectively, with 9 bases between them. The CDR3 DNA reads TGTGCCAGCAGCTTAGCGAAGGCTACCCAAGAGACCCAGTACTTC. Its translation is CASSLAKATQETQYF.

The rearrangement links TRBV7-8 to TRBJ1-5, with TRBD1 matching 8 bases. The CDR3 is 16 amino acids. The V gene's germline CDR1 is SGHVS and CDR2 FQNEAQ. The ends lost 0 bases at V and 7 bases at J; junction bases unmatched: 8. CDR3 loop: CASSLAGTGIRQPQHF. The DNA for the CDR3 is TGTGCCAGCAGCTTAGCCGGGACAGGAATTCGGCAGCCCCAGCATTTT.

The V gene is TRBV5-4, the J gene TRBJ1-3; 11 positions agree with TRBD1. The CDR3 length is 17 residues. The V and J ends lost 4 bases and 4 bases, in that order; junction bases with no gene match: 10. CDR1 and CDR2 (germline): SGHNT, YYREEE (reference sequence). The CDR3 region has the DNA TGTGCCAGCAGCACTTACCGGACAGGGGGCATCGGAAACACCATATATTTT. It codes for CASSTYRTGGIGNTIYF.

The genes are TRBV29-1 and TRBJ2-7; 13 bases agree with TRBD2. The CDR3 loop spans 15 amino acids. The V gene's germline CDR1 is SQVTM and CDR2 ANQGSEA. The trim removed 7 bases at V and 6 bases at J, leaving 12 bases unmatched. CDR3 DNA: TGCAGCGCAGAGGAGGGACTAGCGGGATTTCGCGAGCAGTACTTC. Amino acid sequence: CSAEEGLAGFREQYF.

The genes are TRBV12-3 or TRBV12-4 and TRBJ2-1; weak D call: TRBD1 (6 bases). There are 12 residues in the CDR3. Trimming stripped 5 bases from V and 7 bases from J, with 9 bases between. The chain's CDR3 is CASSQGGNEQFF. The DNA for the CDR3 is TGTGCCAGCAGTCAAGGGGGAAATGAGCAGTTCTTC.

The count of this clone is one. The CDR3 DNA sequence: TGTGCCAGCAGCTTAGTGACTAGCGGGAGGATCTTGTTCTTC. Protein product: CASSLVTSGRILFF. The chain is built from TRBV11-1 and TRBJ2-1; 13 bases agree with TRBD2. Per germline, CDR1 SGHAT and CDR2 FQDESV (reference sequence). This CDR3 contains 14 residues. J was trimmed by 15 bases and V by 1 base; bases with no gene match: 6.

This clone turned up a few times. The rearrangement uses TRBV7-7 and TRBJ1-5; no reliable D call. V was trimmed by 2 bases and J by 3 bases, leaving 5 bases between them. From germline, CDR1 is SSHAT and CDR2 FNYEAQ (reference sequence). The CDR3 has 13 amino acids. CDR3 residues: CASSLTLNQPQHF. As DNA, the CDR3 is TGTGCCAGCAGCTTAACCCTCAATCAGCCCCAGCATTTT.

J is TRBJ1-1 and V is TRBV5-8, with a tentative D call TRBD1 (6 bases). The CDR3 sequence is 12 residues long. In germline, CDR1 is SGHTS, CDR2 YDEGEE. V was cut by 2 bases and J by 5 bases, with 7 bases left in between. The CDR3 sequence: CASSLTGTEAFF. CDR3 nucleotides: TGTGCCAGCAGCTTAACAGGGACTGAAGCTTTCTTT.

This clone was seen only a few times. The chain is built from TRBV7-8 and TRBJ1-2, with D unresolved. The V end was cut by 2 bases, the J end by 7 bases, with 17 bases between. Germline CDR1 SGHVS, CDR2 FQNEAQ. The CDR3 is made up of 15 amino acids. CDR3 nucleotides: TGTGCCAGCAGCTTATATAACCTAGCCGCGTCTGGCTACACCTTC. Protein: CASSLYNLAASGYTF.

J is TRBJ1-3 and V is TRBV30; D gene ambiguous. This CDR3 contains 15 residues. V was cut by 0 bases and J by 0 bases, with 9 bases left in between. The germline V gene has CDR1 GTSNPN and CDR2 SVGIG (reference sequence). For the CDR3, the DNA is TGTGCCTGGAGTGTCTCTAGGAGCTCTGGAAACACCATATATTTT. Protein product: CAWSVSRSSGNTIYF.

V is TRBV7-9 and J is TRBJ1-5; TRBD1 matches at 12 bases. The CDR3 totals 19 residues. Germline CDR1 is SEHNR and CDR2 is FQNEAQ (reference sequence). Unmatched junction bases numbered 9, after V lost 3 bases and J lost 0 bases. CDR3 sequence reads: CASSFAGTGGDVSNQPQHF. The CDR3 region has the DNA TGTGCCAGCAGCTTCGCCGGGACAGGGGGCGATGTTAGCAATCAGCCCCAGCATTTT. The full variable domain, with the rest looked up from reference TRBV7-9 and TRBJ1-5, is DTGVSQNPRHKITKRGQNVTFRCDPISEHNRLYWYRQTLGQGPEFLTYFQNEAQLEKSRLLSDRFSAERPKGSFSTLEIQRTEQGDSAMYLCASSFAGTGGDVSNQPQHFGDGTRLSIL.

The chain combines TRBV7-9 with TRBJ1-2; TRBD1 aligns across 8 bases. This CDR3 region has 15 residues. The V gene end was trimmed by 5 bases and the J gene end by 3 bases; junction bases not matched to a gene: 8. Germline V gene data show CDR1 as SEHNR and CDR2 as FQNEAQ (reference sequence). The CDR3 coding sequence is TGTGCCAGCAGCATCAGGACAGGGTCTCACTATGGCTACACCTTC. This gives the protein CASSIRTGSHYGYTF.

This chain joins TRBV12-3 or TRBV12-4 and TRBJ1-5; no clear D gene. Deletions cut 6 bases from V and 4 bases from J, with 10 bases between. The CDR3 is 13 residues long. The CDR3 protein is CASSPQGNQPQHF. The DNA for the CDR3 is TGTGCCAGCAGCCCTCAAGGTAATCAGCCCCAGCATTTT.

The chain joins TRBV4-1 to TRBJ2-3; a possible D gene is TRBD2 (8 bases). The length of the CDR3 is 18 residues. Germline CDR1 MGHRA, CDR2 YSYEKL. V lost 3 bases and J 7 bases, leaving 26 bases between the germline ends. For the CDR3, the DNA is TGCGCCAGCAGCCACCGTACCCGGGGGGGCGAACAGGGGAATACGCAGTATTTT. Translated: CASSHRTRGGEQGNTQYF.

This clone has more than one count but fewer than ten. CDR3 sequence reads: CSASRGRVNTEAFF. For the CDR3, the DNA is TGCAGTGCTAGTCGGGGACGGGTGAACACTGAAGCTTTCTTT. J is TRBJ1-1 and V is TRBV20-1, with D possibly TRBD1 on 5 matching bases. The CDR3 is 14 amino acids. The germline CDR1 and CDR2 sequences are DFQATT and SNEGSKA (reference sequence). V lost 3 bases and J 0 bases, leaving 11 bases between the germline ends.

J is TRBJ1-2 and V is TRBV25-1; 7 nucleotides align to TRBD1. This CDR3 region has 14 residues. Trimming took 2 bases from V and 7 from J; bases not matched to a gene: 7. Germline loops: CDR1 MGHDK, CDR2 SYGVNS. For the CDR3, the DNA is TGTGCCAGCAGTGAAACCGGGACAGTGGGTGGCTACACCTTC. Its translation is CASSETGTVGGYTF.

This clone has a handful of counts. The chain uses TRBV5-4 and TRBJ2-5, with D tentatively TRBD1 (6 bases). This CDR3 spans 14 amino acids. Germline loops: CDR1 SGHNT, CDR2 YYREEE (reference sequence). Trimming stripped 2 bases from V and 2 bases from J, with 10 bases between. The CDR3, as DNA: TGTGCCAGCAGCTTACAGGGAGCTCAAGAGACCCAGTACTTC. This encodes CASSLQGAQETQYF.

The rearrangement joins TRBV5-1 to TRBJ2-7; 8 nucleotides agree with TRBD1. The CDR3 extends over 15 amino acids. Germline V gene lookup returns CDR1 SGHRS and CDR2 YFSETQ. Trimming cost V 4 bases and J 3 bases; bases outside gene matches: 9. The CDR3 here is CASSVGQVGVYEQYF. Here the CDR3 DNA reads TGCGCCAGCAGCGTGGGACAGGTAGGAGTCTACGAGCAGTACTTC.

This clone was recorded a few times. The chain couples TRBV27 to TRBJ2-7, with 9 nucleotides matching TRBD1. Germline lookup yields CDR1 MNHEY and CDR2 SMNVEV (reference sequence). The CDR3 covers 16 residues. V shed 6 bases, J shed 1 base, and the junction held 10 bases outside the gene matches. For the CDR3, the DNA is TGTGCCAGCAGCATTGAGGGGGACAGGGAGTCCTACGAGCAGTACTTC. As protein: CASSIEGDRESYEQYF.

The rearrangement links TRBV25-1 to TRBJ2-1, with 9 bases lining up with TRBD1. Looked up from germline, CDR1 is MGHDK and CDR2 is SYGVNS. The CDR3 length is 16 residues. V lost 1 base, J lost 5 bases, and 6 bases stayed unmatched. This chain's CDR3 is CASSEWGTGSDNEQFF. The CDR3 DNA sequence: TGTGCCAGCAGTGAATGGGGGACAGGGTCTGACAATGAGCAGTTCTTC. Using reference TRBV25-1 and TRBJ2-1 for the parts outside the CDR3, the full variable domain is EADIYQTPRYLVIGTGKKITLECSQTMGHDKMYWYQQDPGMELHLIHYSYGVNSTEKGDLSSESTVSRIRTEHFPLTLESARPSHTSQYLCASSEWGTGSDNEQFFGPGTRLTVL.

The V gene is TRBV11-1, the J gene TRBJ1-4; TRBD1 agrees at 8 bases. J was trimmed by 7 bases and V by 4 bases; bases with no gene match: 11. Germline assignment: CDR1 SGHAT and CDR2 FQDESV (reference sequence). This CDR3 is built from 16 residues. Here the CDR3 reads CASSSKSGGVGEKLFF. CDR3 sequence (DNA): TGTGCCAGCAGCTCCAAATCAGGGGGCGTGGGTGAAAAACTGTTTTTT.

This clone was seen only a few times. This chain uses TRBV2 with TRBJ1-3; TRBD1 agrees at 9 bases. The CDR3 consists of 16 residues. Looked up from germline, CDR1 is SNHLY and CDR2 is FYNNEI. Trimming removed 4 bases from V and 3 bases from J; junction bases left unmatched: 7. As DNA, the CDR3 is TGTGCCAGCAGTGCGGACGGGACAGGGCTTGGAAACACCATATATTTT. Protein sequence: CASSADGTGLGNTIYF.

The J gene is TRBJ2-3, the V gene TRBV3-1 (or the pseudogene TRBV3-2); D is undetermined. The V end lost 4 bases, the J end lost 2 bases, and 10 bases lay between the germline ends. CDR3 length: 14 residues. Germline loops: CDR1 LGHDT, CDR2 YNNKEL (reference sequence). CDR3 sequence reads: CASSLRSNTDTQYF. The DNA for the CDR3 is TGTGCCAGCAGCCTGCGGAGCAACACAGATACGCAGTATTTT.